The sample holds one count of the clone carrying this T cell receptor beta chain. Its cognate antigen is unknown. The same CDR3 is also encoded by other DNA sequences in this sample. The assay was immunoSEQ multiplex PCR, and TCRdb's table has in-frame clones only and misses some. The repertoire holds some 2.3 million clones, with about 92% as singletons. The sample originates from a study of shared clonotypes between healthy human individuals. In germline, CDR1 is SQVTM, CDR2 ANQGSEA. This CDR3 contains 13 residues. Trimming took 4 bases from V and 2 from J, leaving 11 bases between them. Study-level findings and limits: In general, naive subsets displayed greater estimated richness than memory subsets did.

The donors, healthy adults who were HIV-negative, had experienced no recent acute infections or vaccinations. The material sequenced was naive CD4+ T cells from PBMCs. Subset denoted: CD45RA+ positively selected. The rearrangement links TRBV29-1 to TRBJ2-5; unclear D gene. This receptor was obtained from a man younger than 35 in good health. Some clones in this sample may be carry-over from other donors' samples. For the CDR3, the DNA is TGCAGCGTTGCGGGCAGGCTACAAGAGACCCAGTACTTC. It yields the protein CSVAGRLQETQYF. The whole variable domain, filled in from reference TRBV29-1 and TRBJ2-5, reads SAVISQKPSRDICQRGTSLTIQCQVDSQVTMMFWYRQQPGQSLTLIATANQGSEATYESGFVIDKFPISRPNLTFSTLTVSNMSPEDSSIYLCSVAGRLQETQYFGPGTRLLVL.